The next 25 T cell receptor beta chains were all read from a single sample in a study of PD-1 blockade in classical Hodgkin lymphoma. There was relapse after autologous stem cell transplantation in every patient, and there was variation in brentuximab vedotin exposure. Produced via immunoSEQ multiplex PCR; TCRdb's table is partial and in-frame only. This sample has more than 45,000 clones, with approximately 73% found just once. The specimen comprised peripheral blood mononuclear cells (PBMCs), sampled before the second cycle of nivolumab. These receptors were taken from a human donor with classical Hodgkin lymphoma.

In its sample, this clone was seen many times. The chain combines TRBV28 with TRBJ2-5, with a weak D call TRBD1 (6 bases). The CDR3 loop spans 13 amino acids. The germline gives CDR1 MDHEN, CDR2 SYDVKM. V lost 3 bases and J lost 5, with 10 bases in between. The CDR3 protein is CASSFYGQETQYF. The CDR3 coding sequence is TGTGCCAGCAGTTTCTACGGACAGGAGACCCAGTACTTC.

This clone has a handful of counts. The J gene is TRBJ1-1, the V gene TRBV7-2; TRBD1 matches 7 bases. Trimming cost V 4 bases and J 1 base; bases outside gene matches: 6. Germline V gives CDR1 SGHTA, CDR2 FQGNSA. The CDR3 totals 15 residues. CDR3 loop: CASSSQGGANTEAFF. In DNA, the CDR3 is TGTGCCAGCAGCTCACAAGGGGGCGCGAACACTGAAGCTTTCTTT.

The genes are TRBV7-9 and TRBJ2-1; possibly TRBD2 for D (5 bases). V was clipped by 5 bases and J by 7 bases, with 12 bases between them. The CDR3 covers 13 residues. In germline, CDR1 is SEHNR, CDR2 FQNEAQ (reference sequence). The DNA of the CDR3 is TGTGCCAGCAGCCTCCCCCCGGGAAATGAGCAGTTCTTC. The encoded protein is CASSLPPGNEQFF. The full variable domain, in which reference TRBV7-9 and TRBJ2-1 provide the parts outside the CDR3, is DTGVSQNPRHKITKRGQNVTFRCDPISEHNRLYWYRQTLGQGPEFLTYFQNEAQLEKSRLLSDRFSAERPKGSFSTLEIQRTEQGDSAMYLCASSLPPGNEQFFGPGTRLTVL.

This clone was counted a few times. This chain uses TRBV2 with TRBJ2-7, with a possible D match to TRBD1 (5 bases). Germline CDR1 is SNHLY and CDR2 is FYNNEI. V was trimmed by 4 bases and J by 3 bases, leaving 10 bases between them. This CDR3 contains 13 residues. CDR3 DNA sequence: TGTGCCAGCAGTGTCGACAGCGTCTACGAGCAGTACTTC. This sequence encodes CASSVDSVYEQYF.

The CDR3 spells CASSPPPGLAAGADTQYF. CDR3 nucleotide sequence: TGTGCCAGCAGTCCCCCCCCGGGACTAGCCGCTGGTGCAGATACGCAGTATTTT. The J gene is TRBJ2-3, the V gene TRBV28; the match to TRBD2 covers 9 bases. The ends lost 5 bases at V and 4 bases at J; junction bases unmatched: 16. The CDR3 spans 18 residues. Germline assignment: CDR1 MDHEN and CDR2 SYDVKM.

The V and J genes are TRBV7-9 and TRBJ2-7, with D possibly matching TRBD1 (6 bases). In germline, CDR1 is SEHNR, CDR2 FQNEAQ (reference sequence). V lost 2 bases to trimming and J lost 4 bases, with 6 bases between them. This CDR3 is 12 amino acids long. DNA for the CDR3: TGTGCCAGCAGCTTAACAGGGTACGAGCAGTACTTC. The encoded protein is CASSLTGYEQYF.

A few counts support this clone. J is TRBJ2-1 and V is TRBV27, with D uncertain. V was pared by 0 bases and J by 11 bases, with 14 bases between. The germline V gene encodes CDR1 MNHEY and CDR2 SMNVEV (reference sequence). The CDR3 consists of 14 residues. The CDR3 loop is CASSLSSWAAKQFF. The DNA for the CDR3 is TGTGCCAGCAGTTTATCCAGCTGGGCAGCCAAGCAGTTCTTC.

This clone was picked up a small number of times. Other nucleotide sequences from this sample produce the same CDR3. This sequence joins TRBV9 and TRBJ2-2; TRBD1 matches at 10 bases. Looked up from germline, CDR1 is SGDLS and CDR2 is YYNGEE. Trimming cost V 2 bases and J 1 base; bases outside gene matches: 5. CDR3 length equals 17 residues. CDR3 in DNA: TGTGCCAGCAGCGTCCGCCGGGACAGGGGGAACACCGGGGAGCTGTTTTTT. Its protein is CASSVRRDRGNTGELFF.

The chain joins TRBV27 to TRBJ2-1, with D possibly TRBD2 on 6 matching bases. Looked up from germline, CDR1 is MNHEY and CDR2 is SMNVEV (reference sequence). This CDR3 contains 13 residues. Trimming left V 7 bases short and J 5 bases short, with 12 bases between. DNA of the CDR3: TGTGCCAGCATCTCGGGGAGGAACAATGAGCAGTTCTTC. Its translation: CASISGRNNEQFF.

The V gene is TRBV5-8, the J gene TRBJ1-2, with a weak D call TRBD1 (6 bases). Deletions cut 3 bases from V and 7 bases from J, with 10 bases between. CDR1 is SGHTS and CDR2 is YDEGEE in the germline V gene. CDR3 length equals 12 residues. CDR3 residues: CASSSGVGGYTF. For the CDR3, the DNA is TGTGCCAGCAGCTCAGGGGTGGGTGGCTACACCTTC.

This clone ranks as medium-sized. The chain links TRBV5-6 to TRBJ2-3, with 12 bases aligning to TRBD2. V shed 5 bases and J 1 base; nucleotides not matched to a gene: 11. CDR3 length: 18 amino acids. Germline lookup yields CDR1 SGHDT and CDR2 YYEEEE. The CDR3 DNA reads TGTGCCAGCAGGCTAGCGGGAGGGCCGGAGGGTGGCACAGATACGCAGTATTTT. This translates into CASRLAGGPEGGTDTQYF.

The CDR3 bases are TGTGCCAGCAGCTTAGGACGTAGCGGGAGTGGGAATGAGCAGTTCTTC. Amino acids: CASSLGRSGSGNEQFF. This chain connects TRBV7-9 to TRBJ2-1; 9 bases fit TRBD2. The ends lost 1 base at V and 7 bases at J; junction bases unmatched: 8. CDR1 is SEHNR and CDR2 is FQNEAQ in the germline V gene (reference sequence). The CDR3 is made up of 16 amino acids. The whole variable domain, filled in from reference TRBV7-9 and TRBJ2-1, reads DTGVSQNPRHKITKRGQNVTFRCDPISEHNRLYWYRQTLGQGPEFLTYFQNEAQLEKSRLLSDRFSAERPKGSFSTLEIQRTEQGDSAMYLCASSLGRSGSGNEQFFGPGTRLTVL.

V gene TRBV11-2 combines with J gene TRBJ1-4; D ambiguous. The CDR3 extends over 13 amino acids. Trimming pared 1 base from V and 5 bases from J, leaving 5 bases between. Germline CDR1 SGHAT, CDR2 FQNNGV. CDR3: CASSLGENEKLFF. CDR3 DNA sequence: TGTGCCAGCAGCTTAGGAGAGAATGAAAAACTGTTTTTT.

The CDR3 loop is CASSPLTGLSTDTQYF. The CDR3 bases are TGTGCCAGCAGCCCTCTTACAGGGTTAAGCACAGATACGCAGTATTTT. The chain has TRBV5-6 and TRBJ2-3; TRBD1 might be the D (6 bases). V lost 4 bases, J lost 0 bases, and 15 bases lay in between. This CDR3 is built from 16 residues. Germline assignment: CDR1 SGHDT and CDR2 YYEEEE.

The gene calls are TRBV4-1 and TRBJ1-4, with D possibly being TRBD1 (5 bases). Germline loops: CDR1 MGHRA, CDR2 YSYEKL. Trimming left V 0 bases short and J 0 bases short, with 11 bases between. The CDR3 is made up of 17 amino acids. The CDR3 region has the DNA TGCGCCAGCAGCCAAGAGGGGGGAGCCGCAACTAATGAAAAACTGTTTTTT. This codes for CASSQEGGAATNEKLFF.

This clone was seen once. The CDR3 DNA sequence: TGTGCCAGCGCTGTGGAGTGGGCCGGGGAGCTGTTTTTT. As protein: CASAVEWAGELFF. This rearrangement joins TRBV2 to TRBJ2-2; D unresolved. The CDR3 covers 13 residues. Germline V lookup: CDR1 SNHLY, CDR2 FYNNEI. Trimming cost V 8 bases and J 6 bases, with 13 bases left between them.

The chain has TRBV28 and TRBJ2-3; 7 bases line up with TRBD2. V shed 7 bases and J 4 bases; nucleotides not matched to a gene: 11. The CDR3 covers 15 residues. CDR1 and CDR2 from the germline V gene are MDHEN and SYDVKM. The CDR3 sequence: CASIPQVAGADTQYF. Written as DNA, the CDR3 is TGTGCCAGCATTCCCCAAGTTGCGGGAGCAGATACGCAGTATTTT.

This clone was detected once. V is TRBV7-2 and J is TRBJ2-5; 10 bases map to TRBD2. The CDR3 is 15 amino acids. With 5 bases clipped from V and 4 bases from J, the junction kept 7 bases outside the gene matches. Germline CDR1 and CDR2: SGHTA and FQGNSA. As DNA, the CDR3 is TGTGCCAGCAGCAGCCGGCTAGCGGGAGTAGAGACCCAGTACTTC. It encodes CASSSRLAGVETQYF.

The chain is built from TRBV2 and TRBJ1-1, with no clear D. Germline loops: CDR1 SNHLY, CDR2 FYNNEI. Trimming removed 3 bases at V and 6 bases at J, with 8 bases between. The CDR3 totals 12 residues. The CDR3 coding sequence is TGTGCCAGCAGTGAGTTACGGGCTGAAGCTTTCTTT. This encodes CASSELRAEAFF.

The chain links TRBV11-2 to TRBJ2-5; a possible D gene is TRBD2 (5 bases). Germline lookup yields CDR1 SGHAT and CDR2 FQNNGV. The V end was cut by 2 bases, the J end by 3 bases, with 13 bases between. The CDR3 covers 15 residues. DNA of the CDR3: TGTGCCAGCAGCTTACATCGACTAACCGAAGAGACCCAGTACTTC. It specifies CASSLHRLTEETQYF.

The DNA for the CDR3 is TGTGCCAGCAGCTTAGCGGGGACTAGCGGTACCGGGGAGCTGTTTTTT. The encoded protein is CASSLAGTSGTGELFF. The rearrangement uses TRBV7-9 and TRBJ2-2; TRBD2 matches at 11 bases. The CDR3 consists of 16 residues. Losses at the gene ends were 0 bases for V and 5 bases for J; bases not matched to a gene: 2. Germline assignment: CDR1 SEHNR and CDR2 FQNEAQ (reference sequence). The variable domain in full, completed from reference TRBV7-9 and TRBJ2-2, reads DTGVSQNPRHKITKRGQNVTFRCDPISEHNRLYWYRQTLGQGPEFLTYFQNEAQLEKSRLLSDRFSAERPKGSFSTLEIQRTEQGDSAMYLCASSLAGTSGTGELFFGEGSRLTVL.

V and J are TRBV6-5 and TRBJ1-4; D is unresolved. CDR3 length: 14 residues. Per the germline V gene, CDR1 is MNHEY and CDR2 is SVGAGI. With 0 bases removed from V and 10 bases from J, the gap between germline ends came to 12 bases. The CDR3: CASSYSLYGRKLFF. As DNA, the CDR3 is TGTGCCAGCAGTTACTCGCTGTATGGTAGAAAACTGTTTTTT.

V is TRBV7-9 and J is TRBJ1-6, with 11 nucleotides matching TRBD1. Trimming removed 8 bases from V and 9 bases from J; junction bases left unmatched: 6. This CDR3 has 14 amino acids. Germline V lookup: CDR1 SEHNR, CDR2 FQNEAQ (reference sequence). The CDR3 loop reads CASVMGQGVSPLHF. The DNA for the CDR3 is TGTGCCAGCGTCATGGGACAGGGGGTTTCACCCCTCCACTTT.

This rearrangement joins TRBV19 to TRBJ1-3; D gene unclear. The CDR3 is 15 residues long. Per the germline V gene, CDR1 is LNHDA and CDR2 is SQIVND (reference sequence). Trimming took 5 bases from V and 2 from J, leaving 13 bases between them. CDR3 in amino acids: CASSRGRGAGNTIYF. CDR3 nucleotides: TGTGCCAGTAGTCGAGGTCGGGGAGCTGGAAACACCATATATTTT.

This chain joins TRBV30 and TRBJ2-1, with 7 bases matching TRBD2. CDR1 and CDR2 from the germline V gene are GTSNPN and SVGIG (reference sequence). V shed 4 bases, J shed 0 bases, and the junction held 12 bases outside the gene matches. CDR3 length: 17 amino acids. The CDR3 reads CAWILAAHSRSYNEQFF. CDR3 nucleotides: TGTGCCTGGATTCTAGCGGCCCATTCGCGCTCCTACAATGAGCAGTTCTTC. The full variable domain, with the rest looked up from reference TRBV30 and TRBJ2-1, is SQTIHQWPATLVQPVGSPLSLECTVEGTSNPNLYWYRQAAGRGLQLLFYSVGIGQISSEVPQNLSASRPQDRQFILSSKKLLLSDSGFYLCAWILAAHSRSYNEQFFGPGTRLTVL.